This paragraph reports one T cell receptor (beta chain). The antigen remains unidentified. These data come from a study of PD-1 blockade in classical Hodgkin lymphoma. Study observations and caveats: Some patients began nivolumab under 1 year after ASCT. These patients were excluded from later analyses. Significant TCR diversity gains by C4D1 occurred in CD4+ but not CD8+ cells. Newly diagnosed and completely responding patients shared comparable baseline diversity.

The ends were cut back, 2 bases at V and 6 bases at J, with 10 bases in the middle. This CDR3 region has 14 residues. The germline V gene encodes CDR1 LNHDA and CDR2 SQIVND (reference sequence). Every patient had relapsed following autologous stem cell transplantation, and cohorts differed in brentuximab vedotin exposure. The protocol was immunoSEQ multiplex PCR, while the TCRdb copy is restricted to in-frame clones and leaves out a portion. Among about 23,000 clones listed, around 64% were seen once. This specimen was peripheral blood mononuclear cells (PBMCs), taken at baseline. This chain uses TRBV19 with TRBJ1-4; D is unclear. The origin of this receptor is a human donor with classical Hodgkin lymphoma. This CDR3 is CASSIPQGDEKLFF. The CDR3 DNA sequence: TGTGCCAGTAGTATACCCCAAGGAGATGAAAAACTGTTTTTT.